Below are 10 T cell receptor beta chains sequenced from a single sample in a study of blood T cells in healthy people across ages. Primed by a sample-barcoded 5' primer and a J-beta primer mix, a second PCR proceeded for roughly 7 to 12 cycles. TCRdb recomputed calls from the 5' RACE reads with MiXCR, one row per CDR3 protein. The repertoire holds approximately 780,000 distinct CDR3 sequences, with around 25% as singletons. This sample was also put to use in a study of T cells of mothers and their children.

The sequencing input was blood. All receptors derive from a boy younger than 18 in good health.

This clonotype was counted a few times. The chain couples TRBV29-1 to TRBJ2-5, with TRBD2 matching over 12 bases. With V trimmed by 2 bases and J by 4 bases, 5 bases remained unmatched. The CDR3 is 15 residues long. CDR1 SQVTM and CDR2 ANQGSEA come from the germline V gene. CDR3 sequence (DNA): TGCAGCGTTGAACTAGCGGGGGGGTTGAGAGAGACCCAGTACTTC. It codes for CSVELAGGLRETQYF.

This clonotype has only a few counts. The chain combines TRBV10-1 with TRBJ2-1, with a possible D match to TRBD1 (5 bases). Germline assignment: CDR1 WNHNN and CDR2 SYGVQD (reference sequence). The V and J ends lost 0 bases and 9 bases respectively, with 18 bases between them. This CDR3 comprises 16 residues. This CDR3 reads CASSESPRLGRGEQFF. The DNA for the CDR3 is TGCGCCAGCAGTGAGTCCCCTCGGCTAGGAAGGGGTGAGCAGTTCTTC.

This clonotype was detected only a few times. The genes are TRBV12-5 and TRBJ2-1; the D gene is possibly TRBD1 (5 bases). The CDR3 contains 12 residues. Trimming left V 5 bases short and J 9 bases short, with 11 bases between. In germline, CDR1 is LGHNT, CDR2 FRNRAP. The CDR3 region is CASGQTVSEQFF. DNA for the CDR3: TGTGCTAGTGGTCAGACAGTTTCTGAGCAGTTCTTC.

This clonotype has only a few counts. V gene TRBV12-3 or TRBV12-4 combines with J gene TRBJ2-3; 7 bases match TRBD2. The CDR3 spans 14 residues. Trimming cost V 3 bases and J 4 bases; bases outside gene matches: 4. This CDR3 reads CASSFGGGSDTQYF. The CDR3 DNA follows: TGTGCCAGCAGTTTTGGGGGGGGGTCAGATACGCAGTATTTT.

The chain has TRBV7-3 and TRBJ2-3; D remains unclear. The length of the CDR3 is 15 residues. Germline V gives CDR1 SGHTA, CDR2 FQGTGA. V lost 2 bases and J lost 6, with 15 bases in between. CDR3: CASSLRAGVRDTQYF. The CDR3 coding sequence is TGTGCCAGCAGCTTACGGGCAGGAGTAAGGGATACGCAGTATTTT.

This clonotype has just a few counts. In nucleotides, the CDR3 is TGTGCCAGCAGCGTCGGGGAAGGGAGGGAGCAGTACTTC. It is translated as CASSVGEGREQYF. The gene calls are TRBV7-9 and TRBJ2-7; TRBD2 might be the D (6 bases). This CDR3 has 13 residues. The germline V gene has CDR1 SEHNR and CDR2 FQNEAQ (reference sequence). V shed 5 bases and J shed 7 bases, with 15 bases lying between them. The variable domain in full, completed from reference TRBV7-9 and TRBJ2-7, reads DTGVSQNPRHKITKRGQNVTFRCDPISEHNRLYWYRQTLGQGPEFLTYFQNEAQLEKSRLLSDRFSAERPKGSFSTLEIQRTEQGDSAMYLCASSVGEGREQYFGPGTRLTVT.

As concerns this clonotype: Germline is not matched at one junction end, which may reflect a read error. V is TRBV25-1 and J is TRBJ2-4; 10 nucleotides match TRBD1. CDR1 and CDR2 (germline): MGHDK, SYGVNS. This CDR3 has 14 residues. The DNA for the CDR3 is TGTACCAGCAGCGACAGGGGGCTTGCGGACATTCAGTACTTC. Amino acid sequence: CTSSDRGLADIQYF.

The gene calls are TRBV7-9 and TRBJ1-4; D may be TRBD1 (5 bases). Looked up from germline, CDR1 is SEHNR and CDR2 is FQNEAQ (reference sequence). The CDR3 has 13 amino acids. V was pared by 9 bases and J by 5 bases, with 13 bases between. The CDR3 protein is CASGDRQNEKLFF. As DNA, the CDR3 is TGTGCCAGTGGGGACCGTCAGAATGAAAAACTGTTTTTT.

The V and J genes are TRBV20-1 and TRBJ2-5; TRBD1 aligns across 7 bases. The CDR3 contains 12 residues. Germline CDR1 and CDR2: DFQATT and SNEGSKA (reference sequence). The ends lost 3 bases at V and 5 bases at J; junction bases unmatched: 3. CDR3 sequence reads: CSARTGLETQYF. The CDR3 coding sequence is TGCAGTGCTAGGACAGGGTTGGAGACCCAGTACTTC.

V usage is TRBV5-1 and J usage is TRBJ2-5; 12 nucleotides agree with TRBD2. This CDR3 region has 16 residues. Germline CDR1 and CDR2: SGHRS and YFSETQ. J was trimmed by 2 bases and V by 4 bases; bases with no gene match: 6. The CDR3 DNA follows: TGCGCCAGCAGCATGCCGGGACTAGCGGGTCAAGAGACCCAGTACTTC. Protein product: CASSMPGLAGQETQYF.